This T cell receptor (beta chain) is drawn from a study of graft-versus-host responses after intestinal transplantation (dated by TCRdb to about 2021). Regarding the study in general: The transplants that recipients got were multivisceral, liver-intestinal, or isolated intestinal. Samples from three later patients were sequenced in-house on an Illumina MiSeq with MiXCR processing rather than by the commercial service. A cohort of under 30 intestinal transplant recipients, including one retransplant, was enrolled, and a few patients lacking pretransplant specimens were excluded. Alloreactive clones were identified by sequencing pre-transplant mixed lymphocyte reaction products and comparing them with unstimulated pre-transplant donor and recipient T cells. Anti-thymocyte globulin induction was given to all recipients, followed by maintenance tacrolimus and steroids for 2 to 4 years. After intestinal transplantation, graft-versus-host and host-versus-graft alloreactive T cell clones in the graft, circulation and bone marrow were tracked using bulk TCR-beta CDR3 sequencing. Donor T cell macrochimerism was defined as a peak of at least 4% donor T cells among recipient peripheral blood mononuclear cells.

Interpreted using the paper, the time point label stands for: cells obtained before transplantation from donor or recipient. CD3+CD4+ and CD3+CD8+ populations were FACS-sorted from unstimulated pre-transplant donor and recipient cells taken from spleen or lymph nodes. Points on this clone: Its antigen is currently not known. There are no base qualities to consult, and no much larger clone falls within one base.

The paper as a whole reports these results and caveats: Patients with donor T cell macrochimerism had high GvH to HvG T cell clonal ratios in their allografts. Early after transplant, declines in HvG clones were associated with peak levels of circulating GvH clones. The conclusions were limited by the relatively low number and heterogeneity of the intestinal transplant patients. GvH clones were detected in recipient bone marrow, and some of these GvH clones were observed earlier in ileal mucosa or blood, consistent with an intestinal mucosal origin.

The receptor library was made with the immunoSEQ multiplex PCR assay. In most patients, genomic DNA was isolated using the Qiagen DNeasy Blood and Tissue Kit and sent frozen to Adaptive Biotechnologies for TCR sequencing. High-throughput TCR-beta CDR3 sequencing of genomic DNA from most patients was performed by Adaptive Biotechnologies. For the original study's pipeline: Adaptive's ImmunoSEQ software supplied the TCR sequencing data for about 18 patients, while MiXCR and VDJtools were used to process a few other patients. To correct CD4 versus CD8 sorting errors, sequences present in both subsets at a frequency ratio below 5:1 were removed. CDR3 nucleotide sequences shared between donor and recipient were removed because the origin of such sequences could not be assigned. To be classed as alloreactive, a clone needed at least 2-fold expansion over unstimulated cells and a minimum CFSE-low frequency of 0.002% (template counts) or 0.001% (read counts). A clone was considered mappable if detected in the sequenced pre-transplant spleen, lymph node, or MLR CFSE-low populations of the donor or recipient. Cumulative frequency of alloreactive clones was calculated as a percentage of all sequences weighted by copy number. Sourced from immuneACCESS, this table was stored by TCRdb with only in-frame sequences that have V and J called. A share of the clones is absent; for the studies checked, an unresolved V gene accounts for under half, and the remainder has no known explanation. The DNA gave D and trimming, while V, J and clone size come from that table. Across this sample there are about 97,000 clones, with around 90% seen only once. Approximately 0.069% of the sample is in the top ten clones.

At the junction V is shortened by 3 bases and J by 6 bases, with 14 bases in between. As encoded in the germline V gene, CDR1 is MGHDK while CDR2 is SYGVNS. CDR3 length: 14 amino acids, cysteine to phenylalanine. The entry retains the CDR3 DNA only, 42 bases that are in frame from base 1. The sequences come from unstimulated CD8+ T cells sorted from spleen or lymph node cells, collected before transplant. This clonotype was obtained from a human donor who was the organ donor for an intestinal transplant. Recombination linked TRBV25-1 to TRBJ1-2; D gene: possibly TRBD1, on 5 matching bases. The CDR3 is CASSDLRGMDGYTF. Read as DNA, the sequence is TGTGCCAGCAGTGACTTACGGGGGATGGATGGCTACACCTTC.